The 21 T cell receptor beta chains below come from one sample, sequenced in a study of blood T cell repertoires in COVID-19. Sequencing used immunoSEQ multiplex PCR; TCRdb keeps in-frame clones, though not all of them. Here the sample spans about 230,000 clones, roughly 87% being singletons. Sequencing used peripheral blood. These receptors all stem from a young woman who had recovered from COVID-19.

The chain recombines TRBV4-2 with TRBJ2-1; 8 nucleotides match TRBD1. The CDR3 covers 16 residues. Germline V gene data show CDR1 as LGHNA and CDR2 as YNFKEQ. The junction had 9 bases not matched to a gene; V was cut back by 0 bases and J by 8 bases. CDR3 protein: CASSQEFRTGLYEQFF. The DNA for the CDR3 is TGTGCCAGCAGCCAAGAGTTCCGGACAGGGCTGTATGAGCAGTTCTTC.

J is TRBJ2-7 and V is TRBV29-1, with 7 bases lining up with TRBD2. The germline gives CDR1 SQVTM, CDR2 ANQGSEA. The CDR3 totals 14 residues. V shed 2 bases and J 3 bases; nucleotides not matched to a gene: 7. For the CDR3, the DNA is TGCAGCGTTGAAACTTCTAGCGGTAACTACGAGCAGTACTTC. Its translation: CSVETSSGNYEQYF.

This clone has just a few counts. The chain is built from TRBV7-3 and TRBJ1-2, with TRBD1 identical over 8 bases. The CDR3 extends over 15 amino acids. Germline loops: CDR1 SGHTA, CDR2 FQGTGA. The ends lost 2 bases at V and 4 bases at J; junction bases unmatched: 6. The chain's CDR3 is CASSLLITGGYGYTF. Written as DNA, the CDR3 is TGTGCCAGCAGCTTACTTATAACAGGGGGCTATGGCTACACCTTC.

The J gene is TRBJ2-7, the V gene TRBV27; 9 bases align to TRBD1. Germline V gene sequence: CDR1 MNHEY, CDR2 SMNVEV (reference sequence). V was pared by 3 bases and J by 1 base, with 4 bases of the junction left unmatched. This CDR3 has 15 amino acids. The CDR3 sequence: CASSFSGQGSYEQYF. The CDR3 DNA follows: TGTGCCAGCAGTTTCTCTGGACAGGGGTCCTACGAGCAGTACTTC.

This sequence joins TRBV2 and TRBJ2-2; D might be TRBD2 (5 bases). The CDR3 is made up of 13 amino acids. The germline CDR1 and CDR2 sequences are SNHLY and FYNNEI. The V end was cut by 7 bases, the J end by 6 bases, with 12 bases between. Here the CDR3 reads CASKLEDPGELFF. In DNA, the CDR3 is TGTGCCAGCAAGTTGGAGGACCCCGGGGAGCTGTTTTTT.

The chain joins TRBV6-1 to TRBJ1-5; 7 positions match TRBD1. Germline trimming cut 1 base from V and 6 bases from J; bases unmatched to any gene: 6. Germline loops: CDR1 MNHNS, CDR2 SASEGT. CDR3 size: 15 residues. DNA for the CDR3: TGTGCCAGCAGTGAAGGACGACAGGGCAGTCAGCCCCAGCATTTT. Residues: CASSEGRQGSQPQHF.

This clone is a singleton in its sample. The chain employs TRBV30 and TRBJ1-1, with D possibly TRBD1 on 5 matching bases. The CDR3 contains 13 residues. V was cut by 0 bases and J by 1 base, with 6 bases left in between. In germline, CDR1 is GTSNPN, CDR2 SVGIG (reference sequence). The CDR3 reads CAWSVDRNTEAFF. Here the CDR3 DNA reads TGTGCCTGGAGTGTAGACAGGAACACTGAAGCTTTCTTT. Full variable domain (rest looked up from reference TRBV30 and TRBJ1-1): SQTIHQWPATLVQPVGSPLSLECTVEGTSNPNLYWYRQAAGRGLQLLFYSVGIGQISSEVPQNLSASRPQDRQFILSSKKLLLSDSGFYLCAWSVDRNTEAFFGQGTRLTVV.

The gene calls are TRBV2 and TRBJ2-1, with D tentatively TRBD2 (5 bases). V was trimmed by 7 bases and J by 8 bases, leaving 12 bases between them. From germline, CDR1 is SNHLY and CDR2 FYNNEI. The CDR3 runs to 12 residues. The CDR3 sequence: CASNLVRDEQFF. CDR3 nucleotides: TGTGCCAGCAATCTCGTGAGGGATGAGCAGTTCTTC.

The rearrangement uses TRBV7-3 and TRBJ2-7, with 9 nucleotides matching TRBD1. The germline V gene has CDR1 SGHTA and CDR2 FQGTGA. The CDR3 is 13 residues long. Losses at the gene ends were 4 bases for V and 5 bases for J; bases not matched to a gene: 3. For the CDR3, the DNA is TGTGCCAGCAGCTGGGACAGGGCGGACGAGCAGTACTTC. It encodes CASSWDRADEQYF.

V is TRBV5-1 and J is TRBJ1-1, with 7 bases fitting TRBD1. Unmatched junction bases numbered 9, after V lost 3 bases and J lost 4 bases. This CDR3 has 15 residues. The V gene's germline CDR1 is SGHRS and CDR2 YFSETQ. CDR3: CASSYAQGMGTEAFF. DNA of the CDR3: TGCGCCAGCAGCTACGCACAGGGGATGGGCACTGAAGCTTTCTTT.

The table lists this clone with a few counts. This chain links TRBV28 with TRBJ1-5; D ambiguous. Trimming pared 3 bases from V and 1 base from J, leaving 7 bases between. The CDR3 totals 14 residues. Germline CDR1 and CDR2: MDHEN and SYDVKM. The CDR3, as DNA: TGTGCCAGCAGTTTCGAAGAGAGCAATCAGCCCCAGCATTTT. Translating it yields CASSFEESNQPQHF. Full variable domain (missing parts from reference TRBV28 and TRBJ1-5): DVKVTQSSRYLVKRTGEKVFLECVQDMDHENMFWYRQDPGLGLRLIYFSYDVKMKEKGDIPEGYSVSREKKERFSLILESASTNQTSMYLCASSFEESNQPQHFGDGTRLSIL.

This chain uses TRBV30 with TRBJ2-1, with 7 bases matching TRBD2. The CDR3 spans 13 residues. Germline V gene sequence: CDR1 GTSNPN, CDR2 SVGIG (reference sequence). Unmatched junction bases numbered 9, after V lost 4 bases and J lost 9 bases. In DNA form, the CDR3 reads TGTGCCTGGATCCCTAGCGGATGGGGTGAGCAGTTCTTC. Translating gives CAWIPSGWGEQFF.

The genes are TRBV7-2 and TRBJ2-5, with a possible D match to TRBD1 (7 bases). Deletions cut 8 bases from V and 4 bases from J, with 11 bases between. Germline V gene sequence: CDR1 SGHTA, CDR2 FQGNSA. This CDR3 comprises 12 residues. The CDR3 is CASVQGGETQYF. The CDR3, as DNA: TGTGCCAGCGTCCAGGGGGGAGAGACCCAGTACTTC.

This rearrangement joins TRBV5-1 to TRBJ2-1; 9 bases are shared with TRBD1. This CDR3 has 17 residues. Germline CDR1 reads SGHRS; CDR2 reads YFSETQ. Germline trimming cut 4 bases from V and 8 bases from J; bases unmatched to any gene: 16. CDR3 residues: CASSGGTGRINRHEQFF. The CDR3 nucleotides are TGCGCCAGCAGCGGTGGGACAGGGAGGATTAATAGGCATGAGCAGTTCTTC.

The chain joins TRBV7-2 to TRBJ2-1; 7 bases are shared with TRBD2. CDR1 and CDR2 from the germline V gene are SGHTA and FQGNSA. This CDR3 region has 19 residues. V shed 0 bases, J shed 2 bases, and the junction held 13 bases outside the gene matches. In DNA form, the CDR3 reads TGTGCCAGCAGCTTAGCGTATCGGTGGGGGACTACCACCTACAATGAGCAGTTCTTC. Amino acid sequence: CASSLAYRWGTTTYNEQFF.

In this sample, this clone turned up a few times. This sequence joins TRBV4-3 and TRBJ2-7; possibly TRBD2 for D (6 bases). Germline V gives CDR1 LGHNA, CDR2 YSLEER. V was shortened by 0 bases and J by 3 bases, with 12 bases between the two germline ends. The CDR3 contains 15 residues. CDR3: CASSQDLGGGYEQYF. CDR3 nucleotide sequence: TGCGCCAGCAGCCAAGATCTGGGGGGAGGCTACGAGCAGTACTTC.

On this clone: Relative to the germline gene, one junction end is altered; a read error may explain this. The genes are TRBV6-2 or TRBV6-3 and TRBJ1-5; a weak D match, TRBD1 (5 bases). The germline gives CDR1 MNHEY, CDR2 SVGEGT. This CDR3 spans 17 amino acids. CDR3 DNA: TGTGCCAGCAGTCACTCCCCGGACATGACCGACGATCAGCCCCAGCATTTT. Translating it yields CASSHSPDMTDDQPQHF.

This chain joins TRBV7-6 and TRBJ2-7, with 8 bases identical to TRBD2. J lost 7 bases, V lost 1 base, and 6 bases had no gene match. This CDR3 spans 14 amino acids. CDR1 and CDR2 (germline): SGHVS, FNYEAQ. For the CDR3, the DNA is TGTGCCAGCAGCTTAGATTTGTTAGCGGGGGAGCAGTACTTC. Protein product: CASSLDLLAGEQYF.

The chain recombines TRBV7-9 with TRBJ2-6; TRBD1 agrees at 10 bases. Looked up from germline, CDR1 is SEHNR and CDR2 is FQNEAQ (reference sequence). After removal of 5 bases from V and 0 bases from J, the junction contained 7 bases not matched to a gene. The CDR3 has 18 amino acids. In DNA form, the CDR3 reads TGTGCCAGCAGCCTCGGGACAGGGGCAAGCTCTGGGGCCAACGTCCTGACTTTC. It specifies CASSLGTGASSGANVLTF.

There are a few counts of this clone. This sequence joins TRBV27 and TRBJ2-2, with TRBD1 identical over 7 bases. The CDR3 covers 16 residues. Germline V lookup: CDR1 MNHEY, CDR2 SMNVEV (reference sequence). With V trimmed by 6 bases and J by 5 bases, 12 bases remained unmatched. The CDR3 sequence is CASRAGGLVRTGELFF. CDR3 DNA sequence: TGTGCCAGCAGGGCAGGGGGTCTGGTTCGGACCGGGGAGCTGTTTTTT.

The CDR3 DNA is TGTGCCAGCAGCTTAGGCTCGACAGGGTGGGTGTACATGAACACTGAAGCTTTCTTT. It yields the protein CASSLGSTGWVYMNTEAFF. The rearrangement links TRBV7-6 to TRBJ1-1, with 7 bases identical to TRBD1. The V and J ends lost 1 base and 0 bases, in that order; junction bases with no gene match: 14. Germline V gives CDR1 SGHVS, CDR2 FNYEAQ. The CDR3 spans 19 residues.